These T cell receptor beta chains were read from a single sample in a study of T-cell reconstitution after alpha-beta-depleted transplantation in children. A single record per CDR3 protein comes from TCRdb applying MiXCR to the PCR reads. The sample has hundreds of thousands of distinct CDR3 sequences; under 20% are singletons. The material was PBMCs, mostly from graft donor cells, obtained 360 days after TCRalphabeta/CD19-depleted stem cell transplant. The receptors originated from a boy under two years old who had a stem cell transplant for Wiskott-Aldrich syndrome, so the T cells may come from the graft donor. CDR3s include the opening cysteine and the closing phenylalanine or tryptophan. D genes are given only for firm matches. A row's size may be missing; if present it is once, few, many or a size class.

j_call | v_call | clone_size | d_call | cdr3_nt | cdr3_aa
TRBJ2-2 | TRBV5-1 | - | - | TGCGCCAGCAGCTTACGGGGGGCGATCACCGGGGAGCTGTTTTTT | CASSLRGAITGELFF
TRBJ2-1 | TRBV6-2/TRBV6-3 | - | - | TGTGCCAGCCGGGATCAGGGATCCGACAATGAGCAGTTCTTC | CASRDQGSDNEQFF
TRBJ2-5 | TRBV18 | - | TRBD1 | TGTGCCAGCTCACCACCGACAGGGAAAGAGACCCAGTACTTC | CASSPPTGKETQYF
TRBJ2-7 | TRBV5-1 | few | - | TGCGCCAGCAGCCGGGACCTAATCTACGAGCAGTACTTC | CASSRDLIYEQYF
TRBJ2-1 | TRBV12-3/TRBV12-4 | many | TRBD1 | TGTGCCAGCAGCCAAGACAGGGGCTCCTACAATGAGCAGTTCTTC | CASSQDRGSYNEQFF
TRBJ2-3 | TRBV24-1 | - | - | TGTGCCACCAGTGATCCTGGACGGGTAGGGCCAGATACGCAGTATTTT | CATSDPGRVGPDTQYF
TRBJ2-1 | TRBV7-6 | - | - | TGTGCCAGCAGCTTACCCGGGACCGCCCGGATACACAATGAGCAGTTCTTC | CASSLPGTARIHNEQFF
TRBJ2-4 | TRBV15 | - | - | TGTGCCACCAGCAGGGACGCGCCAAACATTCAGTACTTC | CATSRDAPNIQYF
TRBJ2-2 | TRBV10-1 | few | TRBD1 | TGCGCCAGCGGGAGACAGGGAACCGGGGAGCTGTTTTTT | CASGRQGTGELFF
TRBJ2-3 | TRBV20-1 | - | - | TGCAGTGCTAGAGATCCGTGGGAAGATACGCAGTATTTT | CSARDPWEDTQYF
TRBJ1-6 | TRBV7-8 | - | TRBD1 | TGTGCCAGCAGCTTTAGATCAGGGGGCCGCAATTCACCCCTCCACTTT | CASSFRSGGRNSPLHF
TRBJ2-3 | TRBV4-1 | - | - | TGCGCCAGCAGCCAACGACTAGTGGTGAACACAGATACGCAGTATTTT | CASSQRLVVNTDTQYF
TRBJ2-2 | TRBV20-1 | few | TRBD2 | TGCAGTGCTAGCGGGAGGGCCTCCGGGGAGCTGTTTTTT | CSASGRASGELFF
TRBJ2-3 | TRBV29-1 | many | TRBD1 | TGCAGCGTTGCGCACAGGGGCTGGACAGATACGCAGTATTTT | CSVAHRGWTDTQYF
TRBJ1-2 | TRBV20-1 | few | - | TGCAGTGCTAGAGTGGCAGGCGACTTATATGGCTACACCTTC | CSARVAGDLYGYTF
TRBJ2-1 | TRBV3-1 | few | - | TGTGCCAGCAGCCAAGAGCCAGCGTACAATGAGCAGTTCTTC | CASSQEPAYNEQFF
TRBJ2-1 | TRBV5-1 | few | - | TGCGCCAGCAGCTTGGGTGGAGGGCGCTACAATGAGCAGTTCTTC | CASSLGGGRYNEQFF
TRBJ2-1 | TRBV2 | - | TRBD2 | TGTGCCATCAGTTCGGGACTAGCGGGAGCTAAACCCTACAATGAGCAGTTCTTC | CAISSGLAGAKPYNEQFF
TRBJ1-3 | TRBV12-3/TRBV12-4 | - | - | TGTGCCAGCAGTTTTGGGCAAACTAACACCATATATTTT | CASSFGQTNTIYF
TRBJ2-2 | TRBV5-1 | - | TRBD1 | TGCGCCAGCAGCTTGGCCGGGTCCGGGACAGAGAACACCGGGGAGCTGTTTTTT | CASSLAGSGTENTGELFF
TRBJ2-1 | TRBV15 | - | TRBD2 | TGTGCCACCAGCAGAGATCTGGGACTAGCGGGAGTTGGTGAGCAGTTCTTC | CATSRDLGLAGVGEQFF
TRBJ2-7 | TRBV10-3 | - | TRBD1 | TGTGCCATCAGTGAGTGGGGCGGACAGGAAGGCTACGAGCAGTACTTC | CAISEWGGQEGYEQYF
TRBJ2-3 | TRBV7-2 | few | TRBD2 | TGTGCCAGCAGTTCGGCTAGCGGGAGAACGCAGTATTTT | CASSSASGRTQYF
TRBJ2-5 | TRBV15 | few | - | TGTGCCACCAGCAGAGGAGGGATCCAAGAGACCCAGTACTTC | CATSRGGIQETQYF
TRBJ2-3 | TRBV5-1 | - | - | TGCGCCAGCAGCTTCGACCCCATGGATACGCAGTATTTT | CASSFDPMDTQYF
TRBJ2-3 | TRBV20-1 | - | - | TGCAGTGCCACCGGGACGGGGACAGATACGCAGTATTTT | CSATGTGTDTQYF
TRBJ2-1 | TRBV12-3/TRBV12-4 | many | - | TGTGCCAGCAGTTTAGGAGTAGATGAGCAGTTCTTC | CASSLGVDEQFF
TRBJ2-7 | TRBV12-3/TRBV12-4 | few | TRBD1 | TGTGCCAGCAGTTTTGAACAGGGGCACTACGAGCAGTACTTC | CASSFEQGHYEQYF
TRBJ1-2 | TRBV28 | - | TRBD1 | TGTGCCAGCAGTTTCTTTCGGAAAGGGGGCGGCTACACCTTC | CASSFFRKGGGYTF
TRBJ2-3 | TRBV5-1 | few | - | TGCGCCAGCAGCGGAGGGCGGGGCACAGATACGCAGTATTTT | CASSGGRGTDTQYF
TRBJ1-1 | TRBV3-1 | few | - | TGTGCCAGCAGCCAAGGACAGTCGGGGGCTTTCTTT | CASSQGQSGAFF
TRBJ2-2 | TRBV7-2 | few | - | TGTGCCAGCAGCATCGACAAGTTTGTTGCCGGGGAGCTGTTTTTT | CASSIDKFVAGELFF
TRBJ1-5 | TRBV15 | - | - | TGTGCCACCAGCAGCCAACGGGATTTCAATCAGCCCCAGCATTTT | CATSSQRDFNQPQHF
TRBJ2-5 | TRBV6-2/TRBV6-3 | - | TRBD2 | TGTGCCAGCAGTTACTCGACCCTCGGACTAGCGGGAGGAACGGTGCCAGAGACCCAGTACTTC | CASSYSTLGLAGGTVPETQYF